The clone carrying this T cell receptor beta chain was detected once. These data are taken from a study of T cell changes during pregnancy in multiple sclerosis. Sequencing was performed with immunoSEQ multiplex PCR; in TCRdb, only in-frame clones are kept and a portion is missing. The data show just over 50,000 clones, 90% to 95% seen once. Trimming at V came to 7 bases and at J to 0 bases, leaving 6 bases not matched to a gene. CDR1 is LNHDA and CDR2 is SQIVND in the germline V gene (reference sequence). The CDR3 totals 16 residues. The specimen comprised CD4+ T cells from peripheral blood mononuclear cells, sampled in the second trimester of pregnancy. The chain recombines TRBV19 with TRBJ1-1; 12 bases align to TRBD1. This TCR derives from a female donor with multiple sclerosis, enrolled in a pregnancy study. The CDR3 loop reads CASMGTGGYMNTEAFF. The CDR3 DNA is TGTGCCAGTATGGGGACAGGGGGCTACATGAACACTGAAGCTTTCTTT. Complete variable domain (other parts from reference TRBV19 and TRBJ1-1): DGGITQSPKYLFRKEGQNVTLSCEQNLNHDAMYWYRQDPGQGLRLIYYSQIVNDFQKGDIAEGYSVSREKKESFPLTVTSAQKNPTAFYLCASMGTGGYMNTEAFFGQGTRLTVV.